Listed here are 19 T cell receptor beta chains from one sample, sequenced in a study of shared T cell receptors in the human thymus. Sequencing was performed with immunoSEQ multiplex PCR; in TCRdb, only in-frame clones are kept and a portion is missing. This repertoire shows 700,000 or so clones, 70% to 90% found once; its top ten account for around 0.01%. These data are also associated with another study on human thymus T cells.

The specimen was thymocytes. The receptors come from a girl less than two years old with a congenital heart defect.

This clone was seen only a few times. The chain couples TRBV4-1 to TRBJ1-1; 8 bases are shared with TRBD1. In germline, CDR1 is MGHRA, CDR2 YSYEKL. The CDR3 contains 17 residues. Trimming at V came to 0 bases and at J to 0 bases, leaving 6 bases not matched to a gene. CDR3 in DNA: TGCGCCAGCAGCCAAGATGGACAGGGCCCAATGAACACTGAAGCTTTCTTT. It encodes CASSQDGQGPMNTEAFF.

V and J are TRBV28 and TRBJ2-3; 7 bases line up with TRBD1. Germline-derived CDR1 and CDR2 are MDHEN and SYDVKM. V gave up 6 bases and J gave up 2 bases; unmatched junction bases: 14. The CDR3 contains 17 residues. CDR3: CASRPLTGEWATDTQYF. CDR3 bases: TGTGCCAGCAGACCGCTTACAGGGGAATGGGCCACAGATACGCAGTATTTT.

This clone was observed a single time. This sequence joins TRBV25-1 and TRBJ2-5, with D perhaps matching TRBD1 (5 bases). The CDR3 is 14 amino acids. Germline V gives CDR1 MGHDK, CDR2 SYGVNS. V lost 4 bases to trimming and J lost 6 bases, with 15 bases between them. CDR3 DNA: TGTGCCAGCAGTGGGGTTATGGGGCAGAAGACCCAGTACTTC. It yields the protein CASSGVMGQKTQYF.

CDR3 bases: TGCGCCAGCAGCTTTCACAGGGGATGGACTGAAGCTTTCTTT. Amino acids: CASSFHRGWTEAFF. The chain links TRBV5-1 to TRBJ1-1; 7 bases match TRBD1. This CDR3 has 14 amino acids. J was trimmed by 5 bases and V by 2 bases; bases with no gene match: 6. The germline V gene encodes CDR1 SGHRS and CDR2 YFSETQ.

This clone has just a few counts. The V and J genes are TRBV4-1 and TRBJ2-7; TRBD2 matches 12 bases. Germline assignment: CDR1 MGHRA and CDR2 YSYEKL. After removal of 3 bases from V and 4 bases from J, the junction contained 1 base not matched to a gene. The CDR3 runs to 14 residues. CDR3 in amino acids: CASSQTSGGYEQYF. CDR3 sequence (DNA): TGCGCCAGCAGCCAGACTAGCGGGGGTTACGAGCAGTACTTC.

The chain uses TRBV5-1 and TRBJ2-1; no clear D. CDR3 size: 15 residues. Germline-derived CDR1 and CDR2 are SGHRS and YFSETQ. The germline V and J ends were trimmed by 4 bases and 2 bases, with 13 bases remaining between them. Here the CDR3 reads CASSRLLLAYNEQFF. Here the CDR3 DNA reads TGCGCCAGCAGCCGACTGCTACTCGCCTACAATGAGCAGTTCTTC.

This clone was counted only a few times. The chain couples TRBV2 to TRBJ2-7, with a possible D match to TRBD1 (5 bases). Trimming took 6 bases from V and 2 from J, leaving 20 bases between them. There are 16 residues in the CDR3. Germline V gives CDR1 SNHLY, CDR2 FYNNEI. This chain's CDR3 is CASRRTTVTQTYEQYF. In nucleotides, the CDR3 is TGTGCCAGCAGAAGGACGACAGTTACCCAAACCTACGAGCAGTACTTC. Using reference TRBV2 and TRBJ2-7 for the parts outside the CDR3, the full variable domain is EPEVTQTPSHQVTQMGQEVILRCVPISNHLYFYWYRQILGQKVEFLVSFYNNEISEKSEIFDDQFSVERPDGSNFTLKIRSTKLEDSAMYFCASRRTTVTQTYEQYFGPGTRLTVT.

The chain recombines TRBV5-1 with TRBJ1-2; TRBD1 matches 11 bases. The CDR3 is 16 residues long. CDR1 and CDR2 from the germline V gene are SGHRS and YFSETQ. V dropped 2 bases and J dropped 4; count of bases not matched to a gene: 7. The DNA of the CDR3 is TGCGCCAGCAGCTTAATACGGACAGGGGGCGGCTATGGCTACACCTTC. Its translation: CASSLIRTGGGYGYTF.

This clone was seen more than once but under ten times. The chain couples TRBV18 to TRBJ2-1; 13 nucleotides agree with TRBD2. This CDR3 has 15 amino acids. Germline CDR1 is KGHSH and CDR2 is LQKENI. After removal of 2 bases from V and 5 bases from J, the junction contained 0 bases not matched to a gene. CDR3 protein: CASSPGLAGDNEQFF. As DNA, the CDR3 is TGTGCCAGCTCACCAGGACTAGCGGGGGACAATGAGCAGTTCTTC. The variable domain in full, with the rest retrieved from reference TRBV18 and TRBJ2-1, is NAGVMQNPRHLVRRRGQEARLRCSPMKGHSHVYWYRQLPEEGLKFMVYLQKENIIDESGMPKERFSAEFPKEGPSILRIQQVVRGDSAAYFCASSPGLAGDNEQFFGPGTRLTVL.

The chain carries TRBV7-2 and TRBJ2-1; D may be TRBD1 (5 bases). V was shortened by 9 bases and J by 7 bases, with 13 bases between the two germline ends. Germline V gene sequence: CDR1 SGHTA, CDR2 FQGNSA. This CDR3 is 12 amino acids long. CDR3 in amino acids: CASCPGQNEQFF. The CDR3 DNA reads as TGTGCCAGTTGTCCAGGGCAGAATGAGCAGTTCTTC. The entire variable domain, with the rest obtained from reference TRBV7-2 and TRBJ2-1, is as follows: GAGVSQSPSNKVTEKGKDVELRCDPISGHTALYWYRQSLGQGLEFLIYFQGNSAPDKSGLPSDRFSAERTGGSVSTLTIQRTQQEDSAVYLCASCPGQNEQFFGPGTRLTVL.

The rearrangement uses TRBV27 and TRBJ1-2; D uncertain. The germline V gene has CDR1 MNHEY and CDR2 SMNVEV (reference sequence). The CDR3 extends over 13 amino acids. V lost 5 bases, J lost 8 bases, and 15 bases lay in between. The chain's CDR3 is CASSPTREDGYTF. The CDR3 coding sequence is TGTGCCAGCAGTCCCACCCGGGAGGACGGCTACACCTTC.

The chain has TRBV7-2 and TRBJ1-2; D remains ambiguous. Between the trimmed V and J ends, which lost 5 bases and 5 bases, there was a span of 15 bases. This CDR3 is built from 14 residues. Per germline, CDR1 SGHTA and CDR2 FQGNSA. The CDR3 protein is CASSPISDVYGYTF. As DNA, the CDR3 is TGTGCCAGCAGCCCAATATCAGATGTTTATGGCTACACCTTC.

The rearrangement links TRBV29-1 to TRBJ2-6, with 7 bases matching TRBD1. The CDR3 consists of 19 residues. V trimming: 0 bases; J trimming: 3 bases; junction bases outside the gene matches: 14. The germline V gene encodes CDR1 SQVTM and CDR2 ANQGSEA. The CDR3 DNA reads TGCAGCGTTGAAGATCCGGACTTCACAGGGGAGAATGGGGCCAACGTCCTGACTTTC. Its translation is CSVEDPDFTGENGANVLTF. Together with reference TRBV29-1 and TRBJ2-6, the CDR3 gives the full variable domain: SAVISQKPSRDICQRGTSLTIQCQVDSQVTMMFWYRQQPGQSLTLIATANQGSEATYESGFVIDKFPISRPNLTFSTLTVSNMSPEDSSIYLCSVEDPDFTGENGANVLTFGAGSRLTVL.

The chain joins TRBV10-2 to TRBJ1-6; 9 bases fit TRBD1. Unmatched junction bases numbered 12, after V lost 8 bases and J lost 10 bases. CDR1 WSHSY and CDR2 SAAADI come from the germline V gene. The CDR3 sequence is 15 residues long. CDR3 sequence reads: CASGTEGQGKSPLHF. The CDR3 nucleotides are TGCGCCAGCGGGACTGAGGGACAGGGTAAATCACCCCTCCACTTT.

This rearrangement joins TRBV27 to TRBJ2-1, with 8 bases lining up with TRBD2. The trim removed 5 bases at V and 3 bases at J, leaving 12 bases unmatched. The CDR3 has 17 amino acids. The germline V gene has CDR1 MNHEY and CDR2 SMNVEV (reference sequence). CDR3: CASSPIPGGALYNEQFF. The CDR3 region has the DNA TGTGCCAGCAGTCCCATACCCGGGGGGGCTCTCTACAATGAGCAGTTCTTC.

The chain combines TRBV27 with TRBJ1-2; 7 nucleotides align to TRBD1. The length of the CDR3 is 14 residues. The J segment lost 4 bases and the V segment lost 7 bases, leaving 9 bases of the junction unmatched. From germline, CDR1 is MNHEY and CDR2 SMNVEV (reference sequence). CDR3 DNA sequence: TGTGCCAGCAAAGGGGGCCACATATCCTATGGCTACACCTTC. The encoded protein is CASKGGHISYGYTF.

The chain uses TRBV27 and TRBJ1-2; 10 nucleotides line up with TRBD1. The germline gives CDR1 MNHEY, CDR2 SMNVEV (reference sequence). CDR3 length: 16 amino acids. The ends lost 6 bases at V and 1 base at J; junction bases unmatched: 8. In DNA form, the CDR3 reads TGTGCCAGCAGACCACTACGGGACAGGGGTAACTATGGCTACACCTTC. As protein: CASRPLRDRGNYGYTF.

The genes are TRBV4-1 and TRBJ2-5, with 10 bases aligning to TRBD2. The CDR3 runs to 15 residues. Germline V gives CDR1 MGHRA, CDR2 YSYEKL. The V segment lost 2 bases and the J segment 4 bases; nucleotides outside the gene matches: 4. The CDR3 protein is CASSQLPSGGETQYF. The CDR3 DNA reads TGCGCCAGCAGCCAACTCCCTAGCGGGGGAGAGACCCAGTACTTC.

This rearrangement joins TRBV4-1 to TRBJ1-5; 7 nucleotides agree with TRBD1. V lost 4 bases to trimming and J lost 4 bases; unmatched junction nucleotides: 7. The germline CDR1 and CDR2 sequences are MGHRA and YSYEKL. CDR3 length: 15 residues. The CDR3 DNA reads as TGCGCCAGCAGCCGACAGGGAAGGGGAAATCAGCCCCAGCATTTT. It is translated as CASSRQGRGNQPQHF.